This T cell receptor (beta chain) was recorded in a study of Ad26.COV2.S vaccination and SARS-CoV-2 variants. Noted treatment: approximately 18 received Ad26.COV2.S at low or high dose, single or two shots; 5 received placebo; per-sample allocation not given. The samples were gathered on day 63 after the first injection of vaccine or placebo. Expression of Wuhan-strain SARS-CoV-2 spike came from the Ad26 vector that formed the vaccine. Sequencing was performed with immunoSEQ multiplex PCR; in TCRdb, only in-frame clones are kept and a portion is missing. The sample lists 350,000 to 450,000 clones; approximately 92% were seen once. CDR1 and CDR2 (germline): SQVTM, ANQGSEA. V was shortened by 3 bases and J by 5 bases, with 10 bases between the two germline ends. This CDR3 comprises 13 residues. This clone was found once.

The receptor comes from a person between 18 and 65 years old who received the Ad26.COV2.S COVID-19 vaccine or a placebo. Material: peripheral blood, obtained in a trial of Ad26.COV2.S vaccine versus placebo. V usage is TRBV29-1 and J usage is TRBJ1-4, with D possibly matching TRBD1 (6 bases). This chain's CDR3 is CSVEDRTNEKLFF. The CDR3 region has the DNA TGCAGCGTTGAGGACAGAACGAATGAAAAACTGTTTTTT.